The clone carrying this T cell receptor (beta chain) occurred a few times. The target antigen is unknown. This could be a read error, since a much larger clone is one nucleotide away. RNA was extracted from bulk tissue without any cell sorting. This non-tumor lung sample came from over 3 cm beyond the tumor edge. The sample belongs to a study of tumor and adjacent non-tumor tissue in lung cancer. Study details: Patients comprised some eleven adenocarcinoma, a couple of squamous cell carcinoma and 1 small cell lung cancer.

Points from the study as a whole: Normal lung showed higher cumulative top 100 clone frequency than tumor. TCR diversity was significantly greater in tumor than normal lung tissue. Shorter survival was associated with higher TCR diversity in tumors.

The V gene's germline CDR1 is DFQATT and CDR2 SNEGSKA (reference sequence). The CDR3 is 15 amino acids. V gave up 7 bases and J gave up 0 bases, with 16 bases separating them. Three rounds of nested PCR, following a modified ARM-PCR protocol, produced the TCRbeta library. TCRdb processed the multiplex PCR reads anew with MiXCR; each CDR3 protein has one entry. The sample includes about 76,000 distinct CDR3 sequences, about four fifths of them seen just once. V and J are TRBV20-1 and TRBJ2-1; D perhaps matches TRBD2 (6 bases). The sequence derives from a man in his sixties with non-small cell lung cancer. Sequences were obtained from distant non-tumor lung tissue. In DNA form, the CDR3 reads TGCAGTGTCTTTGGCGGGGAGAACTCCTACAATGAGCAGTTCTTC. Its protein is CSVFGGENSYNEQFF.